This T cell receptor beta chain emerged from a study of cytomegalovirus exposure and HLA in healthy donors. Study findings and constraints: Relative to equally common others, HLA-associated TCR beta chains showed greater clonal expansion in a later analysis.

The PCR was carried out with 60 Vbeta primers and 13 Jbeta primers. TCRdb's table, derived via immunoSEQ multiplex PCR, lists solely in-frame clones and lacks some. The data contain tens of thousands of clones, less than 80% of them singletons. Germline V lookup: CDR1 SGHRS, CDR2 YFSETQ. Trimming removed 3 bases at V and 0 bases at J, with 11 bases between. CDR3 length equals 15 residues. Concerning this clone itself: Its matching antigen is unknown.

The TCR comes from a male donor in good health and CMV-seronegative. V gene TRBV5-1 combines with J gene TRBJ2-3; D might be TRBD2 (5 bases). Sequencing was done on a sample of PBMCs. The CDR3 DNA sequence: TGCGCCAGCAGCTCCAAAGCGGAAAGCACAGATACGCAGTATTTT. It codes for CASSSKAESTDTQYF.